The clone carrying this T cell receptor beta chain was observed a few times. The antigen is undetermined. The CDR3 spans 14 residues. Germline loops: CDR1 LGHDT, CDR2 YNNKEL (reference sequence). V gave up 0 bases and J gave up 3 bases, with 9 bases separating them. This sample is part of a study of post-analysis software for immune sequencing data. Across the study: Relapsing-remitting, secondary progressive and progressive-relapsing multiple sclerosis courses were included.

Study outcomes and limitations: Multiple sclerosis patients had significantly lower normalized Chao1 diversity than controls. Patients used about five TRBV segments, including TRBV5-6, TRBV5-1 and TRBV20-1, more often than controls.

Sequencing libraries made from TCR beta cDNA carried unique molecular identifiers. Input of about 0.85 to 10 million T cells yielded 500,000 to 550,000 cDNA molecules. TCRdb used MiXCR to reprocess the PCR reads, holding one entry per CDR3 protein. The sample lists roughly 540,000 distinct CDR3 sequences; 30% to 40% were seen once. The chain recombines TRBV3-1 with TRBJ2-7, with no clear D. The clonotype comes from a girl aged 2-17 years with multiple sclerosis. Sequenced material: blood. The CDR3 DNA is TGTGCCAGCAGCCAAGAAGGCAACAGCTACGAGCAGTACTTC. Its translation: CASSQEGNSYEQYF.